The 31 T cell receptor beta chains below all came from one sample that was sequenced in a study of response to subunit inactivated influenza vaccine. TCRdb reanalysed the RT-PCR reads using MiXCR and keeps one entry per CDR3 protein. The top ten clones hold about a tenth of a sample with fewer than 400,000 distinct CDR3 sequences, around a fifth of them seen once. The sample in question was PBMCs from blood, obtained less than 22 months after vaccination. All receptors come from a man aged 50 to 69 who received an inactivated influenza vaccine.

In its sample, this clonotype was seen many times. This rearrangement joins TRBV20-1 to TRBJ2-7; D is perhaps TRBD2 (6 bases). Germline V CDR1 and CDR2: DFQATT, SNEGSKA (reference sequence). Trimming removed 6 bases from V and 0 bases from J, with 15 bases in between. This CDR3 contains 14 residues. CDR3 amino acids: CSASLARSSYEQYF. CDR3 DNA sequence: TGCAGTGCCAGCCTAGCGAGGAGCTCCTACGAGCAGTACTTC.

At least ten counts were recorded for this clonotype. This chain links TRBV3-1 with TRBJ1-1; D is perhaps TRBD1 (5 bases). This CDR3 comprises 14 residues. The V end was cut by 5 bases, the J end by 1 base, with 11 bases between. Germline CDR1 is LGHDT and CDR2 is YNNKEL (reference sequence). Here the CDR3 reads CASSSLGGNTEAFF. The CDR3, as DNA: TGTGCCAGCAGCTCCCTTGGGGGGAACACTGAAGCTTTCTTT.

V is TRBV4-2 and J is TRBJ2-3, with 9 bases matching TRBD2. Germline V lookup: CDR1 LGHNA, CDR2 YNFKEQ. The V and J ends lost 3 bases and 0 bases, in that order; junction bases with no gene match: 10. This CDR3 is built from 18 residues. The CDR3 is CASSHAWRGGASTDTQYF. In DNA, the CDR3 is TGTGCCAGCAGCCACGCCTGGCGGGGGGGTGCTAGCACAGATACGCAGTATTTT.

This clonotype turned up a few times. J is TRBJ2-1 and V is TRBV21-1; the D call TRBD1 from the table was never checked on the DNA. TRBV21-1 corresponds to a pseudogene. The CDR3 is 17 residues long. The CDR3 loop reads CASNPPLSQTSHNEQFF. The CDR3, as DNA: TGTGCCAGCAACCCCCCCTTGTCCCAAACTTCGCACAATGAGCAGTTCTTC.

V gene TRBV12-3 or TRBV12-4 combines with J gene TRBJ2-2, with a possible D match to TRBD1 (6 bases). V lost 5 bases, J lost 6 bases, and 16 bases lay in between. The CDR3 runs 15 residues. The DNA for the CDR3 is TGTGCCAGCAGTATACAGGGTTTTATGGCCGGGGAGCTGTTTTTT. Protein: CASSIQGFMAGELFF.

V gene TRBV7-8 combines with J gene TRBJ1-5; 8 bases line up with TRBD1. V lost 5 bases, J lost 6 bases, and 12 bases stayed unmatched. The CDR3 spans 16 residues. The germline V gene encodes CDR1 SGHVS and CDR2 FQNEAQ. The CDR3 reads CASSRAGQGLIQPQHF. In DNA, the CDR3 is TGTGCCAGCAGCCGAGCCGGACAGGGCCTTATTCAGCCCCAGCATTTT.

The chain combines TRBV7-2 with TRBJ2-2, with D possibly matching TRBD2 (5 bases). V dropped 0 bases and J dropped 1 base, with 15 bases sitting between them. CDR1 is SGHTA, CDR2 FQGNSA, per germline. This CDR3 is built from 18 residues. CDR3 sequence: CASSLARRLALNTGELFF. CDR3 DNA sequence: TGTGCCAGCAGCTTAGCGCGTAGGCTAGCCCTGAACACCGGGGAGCTGTTTTTT. Combining the CDR3 with reference TRBV7-2 and TRBJ2-2 gives the whole variable domain GAGVSQSPSNKVTEKGKDVELRCDPISGHTALYWYRQSLGQGLEFLIYFQGNSAPDKSGLPSDRFSAERTGGSVSTLTIQRTQQEDSAVYLCASSLARRLALNTGELFFGEGSRLTVL.

This clonotype was recorded a few times. This chain connects TRBV28 to TRBJ2-2, with a possible D match to TRBD1 (5 bases). V gave up 6 bases and J gave up 8 bases, with 16 bases separating them. This CDR3 contains 14 residues. Germline V gives CDR1 MDHEN, CDR2 SYDVKM. CDR3 amino acids: CASSGQVLRGELFF. CDR3 bases: TGTGCCAGCAGCGGACAAGTACTGAGAGGGGAGCTGTTTTTT.

This clonotype was counted between two and nine times. The chain joins TRBV7-8 to TRBJ1-2; D possibly corresponds to TRBD1 (5 bases). V was pared by 2 bases and J by 7 bases, with 11 bases between. This CDR3 spans 13 amino acids. Germline V gene data show CDR1 as SGHVS and CDR2 as FQNEAQ. The CDR3 loop reads CASSLWVGAGYTF. The CDR3 DNA reads TGTGCCAGCAGCTTATGGGTAGGGGCTGGCTACACCTTC. The full variable domain, completed using reference TRBV7-8 and TRBJ1-2, is GAGVSQSPRYKVAKRGQDVALRCDPISGHVSLFWYQQALGQGPEFLTYFQNEAQLDKSGLPSDRFFAERPEGSVSTLKIQRTQQEDSAVYLCASSLWVGAGYTFGSGTRLTVV.

In its sample, this clonotype was seen a few times. The chain employs TRBV28 and TRBJ1-2, with a tentative D call TRBD1 (6 bases). This CDR3 comprises 15 residues. Trimming pared 5 bases from V and 0 bases from J, leaving 13 bases between. Germline V gene lookup returns CDR1 MDHEN and CDR2 SYDVKM. DNA for the CDR3: TGTGCCAGCAGTCCATGGGACAAAGCTAACTATGGCTACACCTTC. Protein product: CASSPWDKANYGYTF.

In this sample, this clonotype turned up a few times. This chain connects TRBV10-3 to TRBJ2-3; 8 bases line up with TRBD2. Germline V gene data show CDR1 as ENHRY and CDR2 as SYGVKD. V lost 2 bases and J lost 2; bases outside the gene matches: 3. This CDR3 spans 15 amino acids. In DNA, the CDR3 is TGTGCCATCAGTGAGGGCGGGGGGCTCACAGATACGCAGTATTTT. Its translation is CAISEGGGLTDTQYF.

The chain links TRBV15 to TRBJ2-5; 8 bases agree with TRBD2. V was pared by 1 base and J by 2 bases, with 9 bases of the junction left unmatched. The CDR3 has 17 amino acids. The germline CDR1 and CDR2 sequences are LNHNV and YYDKDF (reference sequence). CDR3 in amino acids: CATSRGTSLTLQETQYF. The CDR3 region has the DNA TGTGCCACCAGCAGAGGGACTAGCCTAACCCTACAAGAGACCCAGTACTTC.

The sample holds many counts of this clonotype. The rearrangement links TRBV3-1 to TRBJ1-6; 7 nucleotides match TRBD1. CDR1 and CDR2 from the germline V gene are LGHDT and YNNKEL (reference sequence). The CDR3 consists of 14 residues. The J segment lost 6 bases and the V segment lost 7 bases, leaving 6 bases of the junction unmatched. CDR3 coding DNA: TGTGCCAGCACCGACAGGGCCTCTAATTCACCCCTCCACTTT. Translated, it gives CASTDRASNSPLHF. The complete variable domain, with remaining parts taken from reference TRBV3-1 and TRBJ1-6, reads DTAVSQTPKYLVTQMGNDKSIKCEQNLGHDTMYWYKQDSKKFLKIMFSYNNKELIINETVPNRFSPKSPDKAHLNLHINSLELGDSAVYFCASTDRASNSPLHFGNGTRLTVT.

This rearrangement joins TRBV6-5 to TRBJ1-1; D is possibly TRBD1 (6 bases). The V and J ends lost 6 bases and 7 bases respectively, with 12 bases between them. The CDR3 length is 12 residues. Germline CDR1 MNHEY, CDR2 SVGAGI. The CDR3 nucleotides read TGTGCCAGCAGAACAGGGTTCAATGAAGCTTTCTTT. It codes for CASRTGFNEAFF.

The J gene is TRBJ1-2, the V gene TRBV15, with 9 bases that match TRBD1. CDR1 is LNHNV, CDR2 YYDKDF, per germline (reference sequence). Trimming removed 1 base from V and 4 bases from J; junction bases left unmatched: 4. The CDR3 totals 15 residues. The CDR3 is CATSRGDRGSYGYTF. The DNA for the CDR3 is TGTGCCACCAGCAGAGGTGACAGGGGGAGCTATGGCTACACCTTC.

This clonotype showed up just a few times. The rearrangement uses TRBV5-1 and TRBJ2-1, with D perhaps TRBD1 (7 bases). Germline V CDR1 and CDR2: SGHRS, YFSETQ. This CDR3 is built from 15 residues. V was clipped by 2 bases and J by 6 bases, with 15 bases between them. The CDR3 is CASSFVAGQINEQFF. CDR3 sequence (DNA): TGCGCCAGCAGCTTTGTGGCGGGACAGATCAATGAGCAGTTCTTC.

The chain combines TRBV7-2 with TRBJ1-3; D is perhaps TRBD1 (6 bases). Per germline, CDR1 SGHTA and CDR2 FQGNSA. The CDR3 extends over 16 amino acids. V shed 5 bases and J shed 3 bases, with 17 bases lying between them. The CDR3 here is CASSLGLRDIGNTIYF. As DNA, the CDR3 is TGTGCCAGCAGCCTCGGATTAAGGGACATTGGAAACACCATATATTTT.

This sequence joins TRBV27 and TRBJ1-1; TRBD1 matches at 9 bases. Trimming at V came to 6 bases and at J to 4 bases, leaving 3 bases not matched to a gene. Per the germline V gene, CDR1 is MNHEY and CDR2 is SMNVEV (reference sequence). The CDR3 extends over 13 amino acids. This chain's CDR3 is CASRKTGGTEAFF. DNA of the CDR3: TGTGCCAGCAGAAAGACAGGGGGCACTGAAGCTTTCTTT.

This clonotype was seen a handful of times. For the CDR3, the DNA is TGCAGTGCTAGAGTGAGAGACAGGGTGTTTTTT. It is translated as CSARVRDRVFF. This sequence joins TRBV20-1 and TRBJ1-4; 7 positions match TRBD1. With V trimmed by 1 base and J by 15 bases, 5 bases remained unmatched. Per the germline V gene, CDR1 is DFQATT and CDR2 is SNEGSKA (reference sequence). The CDR3 consists of 11 residues.

This clonotype came up a few times. The rearrangement links TRBV20-1 to TRBJ2-5; D tentatively reads TRBD1 or TRBD2 (5 bases each). Germline V gene lookup returns CDR1 DFQATT and CDR2 SNEGSKA (reference sequence). The CDR3 contains 14 residues. Trimming pared 0 bases from V and 2 bases from J, leaving 10 bases between. The CDR3 here is CSARDGGVQETQYF. The CDR3 DNA sequence: TGCAGTGCTAGAGATGGGGGAGTACAAGAGACCCAGTACTTC.

This clonotype came up a few times. The chain couples TRBV4-3 to TRBJ1-5; no definite D call. With 4 bases removed from V and 4 bases from J, the gap between germline ends came to 11 bases. This CDR3 region has 14 residues. Germline V gene lookup returns CDR1 LGHNA and CDR2 YSLEER. CDR3 DNA sequence: TGCGCCAGCAGCCCCACCCACGGAAATCAGCCCCAGCATTTT. This translates into CASSPTHGNQPQHF.

The chain links TRBV12-3 or TRBV12-4 to TRBJ2-1; 11 nucleotides align to TRBD2. This CDR3 has 16 residues. The junction had 6 bases not matched to a gene; V was cut back by 5 bases and J by 3 bases. CDR3 protein: CASSPSGGFIYNEQFF. CDR3 DNA: TGTGCCAGCAGTCCTAGCGGGGGGTTTATCTACAATGAGCAGTTCTTC.

This clonotype was seen a handful of times. V gene TRBV29-1 combines with J gene TRBJ2-2; TRBD1 matches at 7 bases. There are 16 residues in the CDR3. V was pared by 0 bases and J by 4 bases, with 8 bases of the junction left unmatched. Germline CDR1 SQVTM, CDR2 ANQGSEA. The CDR3 spells CSVEDRRQGGTGELFF. The CDR3, as DNA: TGCAGCGTTGAAGATCGGAGACAGGGCGGCACCGGGGAGCTGTTTTTT.

This clonotype has ten or more counts. The rearrangement links TRBV12-3 or TRBV12-4 to TRBJ1-4; 7 bases agree with TRBD1. The J segment lost 8 bases and the V segment lost 2 bases, leaving 8 bases of the junction unmatched. This CDR3 has 15 residues. In DNA form, the CDR3 reads TGTGCCAGCAGTTTACTGGACAGGTCGCGAGAAAAACTGTTTTTT. Protein sequence: CASSLLDRSREKLFF.

The chain is built from TRBV5-1 and TRBJ2-3; 8 nucleotides align to TRBD2. Germline CDR1 and CDR2: SGHRS and YFSETQ. This CDR3 region has 16 residues. V was clipped by 1 base and J by 1 base; unmatched bases: 5. The DNA of the CDR3 is TGCGCCAGCAGCTTGAACAGCGGGAGCGGCACAGATACGCAGTATTTT. The encoded protein is CASSLNSGSGTDTQYF. The variable domain in full, completed from reference TRBV5-1 and TRBJ2-3, reads KAGVTQTPRYLIKTRGQQVTLSCSPISGHRSVSWYQQTPGQGLQFLFEYFSETQRNKGNFPGRFSGRQFSNSRSEMNVSTLELGDSALYLCASSLNSGSGTDTQYFGPGTRLTVL.

This clonotype appeared a few times. This chain connects TRBV20-1 to TRBJ1-2; the D is unclear. The CDR3 is 17 amino acids. Germline-derived CDR1 and CDR2 are DFQATT and SNEGSKA (reference sequence). V was pared by 5 bases and J by 4 bases, with 26 bases between. For the CDR3, the DNA is TGCAGTGCTTCCAGACCTGGAGGGAAAAGCAGCGGCTATGGCTACACCTTC. It is translated as CSASRPGGKSSGYGYTF.

This chain links TRBV5-1 with TRBJ1-1, with 9 bases fitting TRBD1. CDR1 SGHRS and CDR2 YFSETQ come from the germline V gene. The V and J ends lost 4 bases and 7 bases, in that order; junction bases with no gene match: 8. This CDR3 is 14 amino acids long. The CDR3 is CASSGDRGDGEAFF. CDR3 in DNA: TGCGCCAGCAGCGGTGACAGGGGGGATGGTGAAGCTTTCTTT.

The chain has TRBV29-1 and TRBJ1-1, with TRBD1 matching over 8 bases. After removal of 7 bases from V and 6 bases from J, the junction contained 7 bases not matched to a gene. In germline, CDR1 is SQVTM, CDR2 ANQGSEA. CDR3 length: 12 residues. The CDR3 spells CSAGQGGAEAFF. The CDR3, as DNA: TGCAGCGCCGGACAGGGCGGGGCTGAAGCTTTCTTT.

In this sample, this clonotype turned up a few times. The genes are TRBV20-1 and TRBJ1-6; D is ambiguous. The CDR3 is made up of 15 amino acids. Trimming left V 5 bases short and J 6 bases short, with 17 bases between. CDR1 and CDR2 (germline): DFQATT, SNEGSKA (reference sequence). This chain's CDR3 is CSAPLLKGTNSPLHF. CDR3 DNA sequence: TGCAGTGCTCCCCTTTTGAAGGGAACTAATTCACCCCTCCACTTT.

This clonotype was counted only a few times. V usage is TRBV11-1 and J usage is TRBJ2-6, with D hard to call. This CDR3 is built from 13 residues. V dropped 7 bases and J dropped 0 bases, with 4 bases sitting between them. Germline V gene sequence: CDR1 SGHAT, CDR2 FQDESV (reference sequence). CDR3 sequence reads: CASMGSGANVLTF. CDR3 DNA sequence: TGTGCCAGCATGGGCTCTGGGGCCAACGTCCTGACTTTC.

The rearrangement joins TRBV10-2 to TRBJ1-4, with D hard to call. The CDR3 extends over 14 amino acids. With 6 bases removed from V and 0 bases from J, the gap between germline ends came to 8 bases. From germline, CDR1 is WSHSY and CDR2 SAAADI. CDR3 in DNA: TGCGCCAGCAGCACAACTACAACTAATGAAAAACTGTTTTTT. Translation: CASSTTTTNEKLFF.